One and the same sample provided the 7 T cell receptor beta chains below, sequenced in a study of cytomegalovirus exposure and HLA in healthy donors. 13 Jbeta primers and 60 Vbeta primers were used for the PCR. Produced via immunoSEQ multiplex PCR; TCRdb's table is partial and in-frame only. Of approximately 140,000 clones listed, approximately 91% were seen once; the top ten hold around 0.5%. The sequenced material came from PBMCs. These receptors came from a woman in her thirties or forties in good health and CMV-seronegative.

This sequence joins TRBV7-6 and TRBJ2-3, with 7 nucleotides matching TRBD1. The CDR3 is 13 residues long. V lost 5 bases, J lost 5 bases, and 4 bases stayed unmatched. Germline CDR1 SGHVS, CDR2 FNYEAQ. This CDR3 reads CASSLGGRDTQYF. The CDR3 DNA sequence: TGTGCCAGCAGCCTAGGGGGCCGAGATACGCAGTATTTT.

The chain employs TRBV7-2 and TRBJ2-5, with D tentatively TRBD1 (6 bases). V was shortened by 5 bases and J by 7 bases, with 20 bases between the two germline ends. This CDR3 has 15 residues. Germline V gene lookup returns CDR1 SGHTA and CDR2 FQGNSA. CDR3 sequence (DNA): TGTGCCAGCAGCCCAGGACAGACACCTCGGCTGACCCAGTACTTC. This gives the protein CASSPGQTPRLTQYF.

The chain recombines TRBV7-8 with TRBJ2-1; 11 nucleotides agree with TRBD2. The CDR3 is made up of 20 amino acids. The V segment lost 1 base and the J segment 1 base; nucleotides outside the gene matches: 12. CDR1 SGHVS and CDR2 FQNEAQ come from the germline V gene. CDR3 DNA sequence: TGTGCCAGCAGCTTAGGTCTAGCGGGAGGTCACGTGTGGTCCTACAATGAGCAGTTCTTC. Residues: CASSLGLAGGHVWSYNEQFF.

This chain uses TRBV11-2 with TRBJ2-3; D is possibly TRBD1 (5 bases). The CDR3 loop spans 13 amino acids. V shed 0 bases and J shed 5 bases, with 6 bases lying between them. Germline loops: CDR1 SGHAT, CDR2 FQNNGV. The CDR3 protein is CASSLDQGDTQYF. Here the CDR3 DNA reads TGTGCCAGCAGCTTAGATCAGGGAGATACGCAGTATTTT.

The chain has TRBV6-5 and TRBJ2-5; 10 bases are a match to TRBD2. CDR3 length: 15 residues. Germline values: CDR1 MNHEY, CDR2 SVGAGI. Trimming took 5 bases from V and 4 from J; bases not matched to a gene: 7. CDR3 amino acids: CASSLAGEFTETQYF. CDR3 coding DNA: TGTGCCAGCAGTCTAGCGGGAGAATTCACAGAGACCCAGTACTTC.

The chain has TRBV28 and TRBJ1-1, with TRBD1 as a possible D gene (6 bases). Trimming stripped 5 bases from V and 5 bases from J, with 21 bases between. Germline CDR1 is MDHEN and CDR2 is SYDVKM. The CDR3 extends over 16 amino acids. The CDR3 DNA sequence: TGTGCCAGCAGTCCTTTGTTGGGGGCAGGTGGGACTGAAGCTTTCTTT. This translates into CASSPLLGAGGTEAFF. Full variable domain (rest looked up from reference TRBV28 and TRBJ1-1): DVKVTQSSRYLVKRTGEKVFLECVQDMDHENMFWYRQDPGLGLRLIYFSYDVKMKEKGDIPEGYSVSREKKERFSLILESASTNQTSMYLCASSPLLGAGGTEAFFGQGTRLTVV.

Concerning this clone: Lacking the conserved final phenylalanine or tryptophan, this CDR3 likely reflects a read error. The DNA is omitted, as the CDR3 cannot be located on it reliably, and the CDR3 follows TCRdb's listing. This chain connects TRBV23-1 to TRBJ1-2; the table's D call TRBD1 went unverified against the DNA. TRBV23-1 is given ORF status, its function remaining uncertain. The CDR3 spans 13 residues, counting both ends. CDR3: CASSQWAAGEPEI.